These 16 T cell receptor beta chains share one sample of origin, sequenced in a study of response to subunit inactivated influenza vaccine. TCRdb independently ran MiXCR on the RT-PCR reads; one entry per CDR3 protein. The top ten clones hold about an eighth of a sample with under 200,000 distinct CDR3 sequences, under 13% of them seen once. Sequenced material: non-naive T cells sorted from PBMCs, taken 45 days after vaccination. Receptors originate from a man aged 45-60 years who received an inactivated influenza vaccine.

The genes are TRBV27 and TRBJ1-6; 7 nucleotides match TRBD1. The germline V gene encodes CDR1 MNHEY and CDR2 SMNVEV (reference sequence). V was clipped by 6 bases and J by 8 bases; unmatched bases: 10. CDR3 size: 15 residues. CDR3 coding DNA: TGTGCCAGCAGCTCGCTGACAGGGTTTTATTCACCCCTCCACTTT. This codes for CASSSLTGFYSPLHF.

This clonotype was recorded many times. V usage is TRBV3-1 and J usage is TRBJ1-5, with D tentatively TRBD1 (6 bases). This CDR3 is 14 amino acids long. V dropped 9 bases and J dropped 4 bases, with 16 bases sitting between them. Germline values: CDR1 LGHDT, CDR2 YNNKEL (reference sequence). The CDR3 loop is CARRWGQENQPQHF. CDR3 in DNA: TGTGCCAGGCGGTGGGGGCAGGAGAATCAGCCCCAGCATTTT.

This clonotype was seen more than once but under ten times. V usage is TRBV12-3 or TRBV12-4 and J usage is TRBJ2-3; 9 bases are shared with TRBD2. The CDR3 runs 17 residues. J was trimmed by 0 bases and V by 1 base; bases with no gene match: 5. The CDR3 coding sequence is TGTGCCAGCAGTTTAGATCGACTAGCGGCTAGCACAGATACGCAGTATTTT. Protein product: CASSLDRLAASTDTQYF.

The chain uses TRBV7-6 and TRBJ2-1, with D possibly TRBD1 on 6 matching bases. This CDR3 is 18 amino acids long. V was clipped by 1 base and J by 0 bases, with 16 bases between them. The germline gives CDR1 SGHVS, CDR2 FNYEAQ. In DNA form, the CDR3 reads TGTGCCAGCAGCTTAGAGCTTTGGGGGCCTGGCTCCTACAATGAGCAGTTCTTC. It translates to CASSLELWGPGSYNEQFF.

Notes on this clonotype: Being one base from a much bigger clone, this may be a read error. This chain uses TRBV7-9 with TRBJ2-1; 10 bases map to TRBD1. The CDR3 is made up of 16 amino acids. Germline CDR1 is SEHNR and CDR2 is FQNEAQ (reference sequence). V lost 6 bases, J lost 6 bases, and 11 bases stayed unmatched. The CDR3 region has the DNA TGTGCCAGCAGACCCTGGTTGACAGGGGGCCCCAATGAGCAGTTCTTC. Its protein product is CASRPWLTGGPNEQFF.

The CDR3 nucleotides are TGTGCCAGCAGGGGAATAGGTTTCTACGAGCAGTACTTC. It translates to CASRGIGFYEQYF. The chain carries TRBV28 and TRBJ2-7; D is ambiguous. V was pared by 6 bases and J by 3 bases, with 12 bases between. CDR3 length: 13 residues. CDR1 and CDR2 (germline): MDHEN, SYDVKM.

The chain carries TRBV6-5 and TRBJ1-1; perhaps TRBD1 as D (5 bases). The CDR3 length is 17 residues. Germline-derived CDR1 and CDR2 are MNHEY and SVGAGI. The V end was cut by 0 bases, the J end by 0 bases, with 14 bases between. CDR3 region: CASSYSRTTGMNTEAFF. The CDR3 DNA follows: TGTGCCAGCAGTTACTCGAGAACCACAGGAATGAACACTGAAGCTTTCTTT.

This clonotype was observed a handful of times. The genes are TRBV7-9 and TRBJ2-5; D might be TRBD2 (6 bases). The CDR3 is 15 residues long. V lost 1 base and J lost 1, with 10 bases in between. Germline assignment: CDR1 SEHNR and CDR2 FQNEAQ (reference sequence). In nucleotides, the CDR3 is TGTGCCAGCAGCTTAGAGGGAGGATCCCAAGAGACCCAGTACTTC. Its protein is CASSLEGGSQETQYF.

Details on this clonotype: A read error may produce the germline difference seen at one junction end. The chain employs TRBV20-1 and TRBJ2-7, with 7 positions matching TRBD1. Germline V CDR1 and CDR2: DFQATT, SNEGSKA (reference sequence). The CDR3 runs to 15 residues. In nucleotides, the CDR3 is TGCATTGCTAGACCCCTGACAGGGTCCATCTACGAGCAGTACTTC. Residues: CIARPLTGSIYEQYF.

This clonotype has just a few counts. The chain is built from TRBV6-4 and TRBJ2-7; D is ambiguous. V was cut by 2 bases and J by 3 bases, with 11 bases left in between. Per the germline V gene, CDR1 is MRHNA and CDR2 is SNTAGT. CDR3 length: 14 residues. CDR3 bases: TGTGCCAGCAGTGACGATCCGGACCACTACGAGCAGTACTTC. Its protein is CASSDDPDHYEQYF.

This clonotype has only a few counts. CDR3 coding DNA: TGCGCCAGCAGCCGGGGACTAGCGGGAGATAACATTCAGTACTTC. This sequence encodes CASSRGLAGDNIQYF. This rearrangement joins TRBV4-3 to TRBJ2-4; 14 bases fit TRBD2. V lost 4 bases to trimming and J lost 7 bases; unmatched junction nucleotides: 3. Germline CDR1 and CDR2: LGHNA and YSLEER. CDR3 size: 15 residues.

This clonotype came up many times. This chain links TRBV6-2 or TRBV6-3 with TRBJ2-2; D not resolved. Germline V gene data show CDR1 as MNHEY and CDR2 as SVGEGT. V was cut by 6 bases and J by 3 bases, with 11 bases left in between. This CDR3 is 14 amino acids long. The CDR3 DNA is TGTGCCAGCAGGACGATCGGGTACACCGGGGAGCTGTTTTTT. It specifies CASRTIGYTGELFF.

This CDR3 is CSAVWTAYGYTF. The CDR3 nucleotides read TGCAGTGCTGTCTGGACGGCCTATGGCTACACCTTC. J is TRBJ1-2 and V is TRBV20-1; D unclear. Germline V gene lookup returns CDR1 DFQATT and CDR2 SNEGSKA (reference sequence). Trimming cost V 5 bases and J 4 bases, with 11 bases left between them. There are 12 residues in the CDR3.

This clonotype was recorded a few times. The J gene is TRBJ1-6, the V gene TRBV7-9; 8 bases are a match to TRBD1. This CDR3 has 16 amino acids. The V gene end was trimmed by 0 bases and the J gene end by 5 bases; junction bases not matched to a gene: 3. Germline V gene sequence: CDR1 SEHNR, CDR2 FQNEAQ (reference sequence). CDR3 nucleotides: TGTGCCAGCAGCTTAGCTATGGGACAGGATAATTCACCCCTCCACTTT. Translated: CASSLAMGQDNSPLHF.

This chain links TRBV13 with TRBJ1-1; the D is unclear. The CDR3 contains 15 residues. Germline assignment: CDR1 PRHDT and CDR2 FYEKMQ (reference sequence). V gave up 4 bases and J gave up 1 base, with 13 bases separating them. The DNA of the CDR3 is TGTGCCAGCAGCTCGACCTACCTCAGGAACACTGAAGCTTTCTTT. Encoded protein: CASSSTYLRNTEAFF. The variable domain in full, completed from reference TRBV13 and TRBJ1-1, reads AAGVIQSPRHLIKEKRETATLKCYPIPRHDTVYWYQQGPGQDPQFLISFYEKMQSDKGSIPDRFSAQQFSDYHSELNMSSLELGDSALYFCASSSTYLRNTEAFFGQGTRLTVV.

The chain has TRBV12-3 or TRBV12-4 and TRBJ1-4; D possibly corresponds to TRBD1 (6 bases). Trimming shortened V by 6 bases and J by 5 bases, and 13 bases separated the two germline ends. CDR3 length: 14 amino acids. CDR3 loop: CASRDGRGNEKLFF. The CDR3 coding sequence is TGTGCCAGCAGGGACGGGAGGGGGAATGAAAAACTGTTTTTT.